Listed here are 4 T cell receptor beta chains from one sample, sequenced in a study of cytomegalovirus exposure and HLA in healthy donors. The PCR made use of 60 Vbeta and 13 Jbeta primers. Using immunoSEQ multiplex PCR, the repertoire was profiled, and TCRdb retains in-frame clones only, with some absent. The profile shows around 230,000 clones, about 85% of them singletons. The sample comprised PBMCs. Receptor source: a girl aged 2 to 10 in good health and CMV-seronegative.

The rearrangement joins TRBV6-5 to TRBJ2-2; no clear D gene. Deletions cut 2 bases from V and 1 base from J, with 5 bases between. The CDR3 consists of 14 residues. CDR1 and CDR2 from the germline V gene are MNHEY and SVGAGI. CDR3 amino acids: CASSYTGNTGELFF. In DNA form, the CDR3 reads TGTGCCAGCAGTTACACCGGGAACACCGGGGAGCTGTTTTTT.

The chain carries TRBV6-6 and TRBJ1-1; 7 bases fit TRBD1. The trim removed 7 bases at V and 0 bases at J, leaving 8 bases unmatched. Germline lookup yields CDR1 MNHNY and CDR2 SVGAGI (reference sequence). This CDR3 is built from 15 residues. CDR3 bases: TGTGCCAGCAAAGGGACAGTCAACATGAACACTGAAGCTTTCTTT. Protein sequence: CASKGTVNMNTEAFF.

The V and J genes are TRBV18 and TRBJ1-2; tentative D call: TRBD1 (5 bases). Germline V lookup: CDR1 KGHSH, CDR2 LQKENI. The CDR3 is 18 amino acids. V dropped 3 bases and J dropped 4 bases, with 24 bases sitting between them. The CDR3 spells CASSPGSGFAGILYGYTF. CDR3 in DNA: TGTGCCAGCTCACCCGGTAGCGGGTTTGCAGGGATCCTCTATGGCTACACCTTC.

The genes are TRBV5-4 and TRBJ1-1; D not certain. The CDR3 covers 13 residues. Trimming cost V 0 bases and J 7 bases, with 10 bases left between them. Germline V gives CDR1 SGHNT, CDR2 YYREEE (reference sequence). The CDR3: CASSLATMSEAFF. In DNA form, the CDR3 reads TGTGCCAGCAGCTTGGCGACAATGAGTGAAGCTTTCTTT. Supplemented by reference TRBV5-4 and TRBJ1-1, the full variable domain reads ETGVTQSPTHLIKTRGQQVTLRCSSQSGHNTVSWYQQALGQGPQFIFQYYREEENGRGNFPPRFSGLQFPNYSSELNVNALELDDSALYLCASSLATMSEAFFGQGTRLTVV.